The sequence of this TCR beta chain was determined in a study of shared clonotypes between healthy human individuals. CDR3 length equals 13 residues. J lost 3 bases, V lost 5 bases, and 2 bases had no gene match. Germline V CDR1 and CDR2: LNHDA, SQIVND (reference sequence). Repertoires were generated with immunoSEQ multiplex PCR, while TCRdb's copy carries only in-frame clones and drops some. The sample lists about 1 million clones, around 74% occurring once. Points on this clone: Other DNA sequences in the same sample also yield this CDR3.

The chain uses TRBV19 and TRBJ1-2; 8 bases line up with TRBD1. The material sequenced was memory CD4+ T cells sorted from blood. The subset: CD45RA-negative fraction. This sequence originates from a man aged 18-30 years in good health. CDR3 nucleotides: TGTGCCAGTAGTTCGGACAGGGACTATGGCTACACCTTC. As protein: CASSSDRDYGYTF. Filled out from reference TRBV19 and TRBJ1-2, the complete variable domain reads DGGITQSPKYLFRKEGQNVTLSCEQNLNHDAMYWYRQDPGQGLRLIYYSQIVNDFQKGDIAEGYSVSREKKESFPLTVTSAQKNPTAFYLCASSSDRDYGYTFGSGTRLTVV.